A single sample gave rise to the 25 T cell receptor beta chains below, sequenced in a study of blood T cell repertoires in COVID-19. The assay was immunoSEQ multiplex PCR, and TCRdb's table has in-frame clones only and misses some. The table lists about 150,000 clones, about 85% of them singletons. The sequencing input was peripheral blood. These receptor sequences come from a human donor with acute or convalescent COVID-19. The donor label of this sample is uncertain.

The chain has TRBV28 and TRBJ2-5; 8 bases align to TRBD2. The germline V gene encodes CDR1 MDHEN and CDR2 SYDVKM. There are 15 residues in the CDR3. V was clipped by 7 bases and J by 2 bases; unmatched bases: 9. CDR3 nucleotides: TGTGCCAGCACTGGACTAGCTCGTTTTCAAGAGACCCAGTACTTC. Translating it yields CASTGLARFQETQYF. Variable domain in full (rest from reference TRBV28 and TRBJ2-5): DVKVTQSSRYLVKRTGEKVFLECVQDMDHENMFWYRQDPGLGLRLIYFSYDVKMKEKGDIPEGYSVSREKKERFSLILESASTNQTSMYLCASTGLARFQETQYFGPGTRLLVL.

The chain joins TRBV7-9 to TRBJ2-2, with 11 bases matching TRBD2. The CDR3 contains 18 residues. Per the germline V gene, CDR1 is SEHNR and CDR2 is FQNEAQ (reference sequence). V lost 1 base, J lost 7 bases, and 11 bases stayed unmatched. CDR3 bases: TGTGCCAGCAGCTTAGAGTGGACTAGCGGGCTCTTCGGCGGGGAGCTGTTTTTT. It codes for CASSLEWTSGLFGGELFF.

The genes are TRBV5-1 and TRBJ2-3; 7 nucleotides agree with TRBD2. This CDR3 comprises 18 residues. V gave up 1 base and J gave up 4 bases; unmatched junction bases: 15. CDR1 SGHRS and CDR2 YFSETQ come from the germline V gene. The chain's CDR3 is CASSLQPSGGGSADTQYF. The DNA of the CDR3 is TGCGCCAGCAGCTTGCAGCCTAGCGGTGGCGGGTCTGCAGATACGCAGTATTTT.

V and J are TRBV5-6 and TRBJ2-2, with 7 bases fitting TRBD2. After removal of 0 bases from V and 1 base from J, the junction contained 3 bases not matched to a gene. The germline CDR1 and CDR2 sequences are SGHDT and YYEEEE. This CDR3 spans 16 amino acids. CDR3 region: CASSLAASGNTGELFF. The CDR3 DNA reads as TGTGCCAGCAGCTTGGCCGCTAGCGGGAACACCGGGGAGCTGTTTTTT.

The chain links TRBV14 to TRBJ1-2; no firm D call. Between the trimmed V and J ends, which lost 10 bases and 1 base, there was a span of 7 bases. From germline, CDR1 is SGHDN and CDR2 FVKESK. The length of the CDR3 is 11 residues. CDR3: CAIFINYGYTF. CDR3 in DNA: TGTGCCATCTTTATTAACTATGGCTACACCTTC.

On this clone itself: It may be a read error: a sequence one base away is much more abundant. The J gene is TRBJ1-1, the V gene TRBV12-3 or TRBV12-4, with a tentative D call TRBD1 (5 bases). CDR3 length equals 13 residues. Trimming took 2 bases from V and 1 from J, leaving 5 bases between them. CDR3 DNA sequence: TGTGCCAGCAGTTTACAGGGGAACACTGAAGCTTTCTTT. This codes for CASSLQGNTEAFF.

Only a few counts were recorded for this clone. This chain joins TRBV30 and TRBJ2-2; 9 nucleotides agree with TRBD1. V trimming: 0 bases; J trimming: 1 base; junction bases outside the gene matches: 3. CDR3 length: 16 residues. The germline V gene encodes CDR1 GTSNPN and CDR2 SVGIG (reference sequence). The CDR3: CAWSVRGQGNTGELFF. CDR3 nucleotides: TGTGCCTGGAGTGTCCGGGGACAGGGGAACACCGGGGAGCTGTTTTTT. The variable domain in full, completed from reference TRBV30 and TRBJ2-2, reads SQTIHQWPATLVQPVGSPLSLECTVEGTSNPNLYWYRQAAGRGLQLLFYSVGIGQISSEVPQNLSASRPQDRQFILSSKKLLLSDSGFYLCAWSVRGQGNTGELFFGEGSRLTVL.

The chain links TRBV6-5 to TRBJ1-1; 7 positions agree with TRBD1. The CDR3 extends over 13 amino acids. CDR1 and CDR2 (germline): MNHEY, SVGAGI. V shed 6 bases and J 7 bases; nucleotides not matched to a gene: 8. CDR3 bases: TGTGCCAGCAGCCTGGTCGACAGGGTTGAAGCTTTCTTT. This codes for CASSLVDRVEAFF.

The chain uses TRBV28 and TRBJ1-1; 12 nucleotides align to TRBD1. The CDR3 length is 16 residues. Germline V gene lookup returns CDR1 MDHEN and CDR2 SYDVKM. V shed 4 bases, J shed 10 bases, and the junction held 13 bases outside the gene matches. The CDR3 loop is CASSSFLPGQGAGAFF. The CDR3 DNA follows: TGTGCCAGCAGTTCCTTCCTTCCGGGACAGGGGGCAGGAGCTTTCTTT.

This clone was seen just once. The rearrangement uses TRBV7-9 and TRBJ1-1; 8 bases fit TRBD1. The CDR3 is 13 residues long. Germline V CDR1 and CDR2: SEHNR, FQNEAQ (reference sequence). Losses at the gene ends were 5 bases for V and 3 bases for J; bases not matched to a gene: 2. The CDR3 region has the DNA TGTGCCAGCAGCATACAGGGGGACACTGAAGCTTTCTTT. It is translated as CASSIQGDTEAFF.

The V call is TRBV10-3, the J call TRBJ1-5, with D unclear. This CDR3 is 13 amino acids long. The ends were cut back, 6 bases at V and 3 bases at J, with 9 bases in the middle. The germline V gene has CDR1 ENHRY and CDR2 SYGVKD. The chain's CDR3 is CAISRDNNQPQHF. The CDR3 nucleotides read TGTGCCATCAGCAGAGACAACAATCAGCCCCAGCATTTT.

The genes are TRBV5-4 and TRBJ1-4; 7 bases line up with TRBD1. In germline, CDR1 is SGHNT, CDR2 YYREEE (reference sequence). The CDR3 consists of 15 residues. With 6 bases clipped from V and 0 bases from J, the junction kept 5 bases outside the gene matches. The CDR3 DNA reads TGTGCCAGCAATAACAGGGGCACAACTAATGAAAAACTGTTTTTT. It yields the protein CASNNRGTTNEKLFF.

In this sample, this clone turned up once. This chain joins TRBV19 and TRBJ2-7; TRBD1 might be the D (6 bases). The CDR3 is made up of 15 amino acids. Trimming pared 3 bases from V and 4 bases from J, leaving 16 bases between. Germline V gene data show CDR1 as LNHDA and CDR2 as SQIVND (reference sequence). The CDR3 region has the DNA TGTGCCAGTAGTATGAGGGGGACCCAATCATACGAGCAGTACTTC. It codes for CASSMRGTQSYEQYF.

The CDR3 protein is CASSGTSGGSSYNEQFF. CDR3 DNA: TGTGCCAGCAGCGGGACTAGCGGGGGTAGCTCCTACAATGAGCAGTTCTTC. The chain links TRBV28 to TRBJ2-1, with 14 bases identical to TRBD2. Trimming at V came to 6 bases and at J to 0 bases, leaving 4 bases not matched to a gene. The length of the CDR3 is 17 residues. Germline V CDR1 and CDR2: MDHEN, SYDVKM.

The rearrangement joins TRBV7-9 to TRBJ1-5, with a weak D call TRBD1 (6 bases). The CDR3 is made up of 16 amino acids. CDR1 is SEHNR and CDR2 is FQNEAQ in the germline V gene (reference sequence). V dropped 5 bases and J dropped 3 bases, with 17 bases sitting between them. CDR3 amino acids: CASSLSGGRDNQPQHF. The CDR3 nucleotides are TGTGCCAGCAGCCTATCCGGGGGGCGGGACAATCAGCCCCAGCATTTT.

V is TRBV7-3 and J is TRBJ1-1; D is unclear. CDR1 is SGHTA and CDR2 is FQGTGA in the germline V gene. V gave up 5 bases and J gave up 1 base, with 8 bases separating them. This CDR3 contains 13 residues. The CDR3 region has the DNA TGTGCCAGCAGCCTCCGACAGAACACTGAAGCTTTCTTT. It translates to CASSLRQNTEAFF.

The chain recombines TRBV5-1 with TRBJ1-2; TRBD1 might be the D (6 bases). The germline gives CDR1 SGHRS, CDR2 YFSETQ. The V gene lost 3 bases and the J gene lost 8 bases, with 11 bases spanning the gap. This CDR3 contains 12 residues. CDR3 sequence: CASSSHRDGYTF. Written as DNA, the CDR3 is TGCGCCAGCAGCTCGCACAGGGACGGCTACACCTTC.

The chain combines TRBV19 with TRBJ2-1; TRBD1 agrees at 9 bases. The CDR3 is made up of 14 amino acids. Germline assignment: CDR1 LNHDA and CDR2 SQIVND (reference sequence). Germline trimming cut 5 bases from V and 7 bases from J; bases unmatched to any gene: 6. CDR3 sequence: CASSEQGARNEQFF. For the CDR3, the DNA is TGTGCCAGTAGTGAACAGGGGGCGCGGAATGAGCAGTTCTTC. The full variable domain, in which reference TRBV19 and TRBJ2-1 provide the parts outside the CDR3, is DGGITQSPKYLFRKEGQNVTLSCEQNLNHDAMYWYRQDPGQGLRLIYYSQIVNDFQKGDIAEGYSVSREKKESFPLTVTSAQKNPTAFYLCASSEQGARNEQFFGPGTRLTVL.

The gene calls are TRBV3-1 (or the pseudogene TRBV3-2) and TRBJ1-1; D might be TRBD1 (5 bases). The CDR3 totals 12 residues. Trimming shortened V by 5 bases and J by 12 bases, and 16 bases separated the two germline ends. Germline V CDR1 and CDR2: LGHDT, YNNKEL (reference sequence). The CDR3 bases are TGTGCCAGCAGCAGCCCGGGGGGGGTGCCTTTCTTT. It specifies CASSSPGGVPFF.

This clone was counted once. The chain combines TRBV28 with TRBJ2-5, with 12 bases that match TRBD1. Germline lookup yields CDR1 MDHEN and CDR2 SYDVKM. CDR3 length equals 15 residues. The ends lost 4 bases at V and 6 bases at J; junction bases unmatched: 6. In DNA form, the CDR3 reads TGTGCCAGCAGTTGGGGACAGGGGGCGCTTAAGACCCAGTACTTC. Its protein product is CASSWGQGALKTQYF.

The V and J genes are TRBV18 and TRBJ2-1; D unresolved. Trimming removed 6 bases at V and 4 bases at J, with 13 bases between. The germline V gene has CDR1 KGHSH and CDR2 LQKENI. The CDR3 has 14 residues. The CDR3 bases are TGTGCCAGCTCCCTAAATCAGGTATACAATGAGCAGTTCTTC. Translation gives CASSLNQVYNEQFF.

The gene calls are TRBV7-9 and TRBJ2-7, with D possibly matching TRBD1 (6 bases). Germline values: CDR1 SEHNR, CDR2 FQNEAQ (reference sequence). CDR3 length equals 13 residues. The ends were cut back, 3 bases at V and 6 bases at J, with 12 bases in the middle. The CDR3 DNA follows: TGTGCCAGCAGCTTGGGACAATCTTCCGAGCAGTACTTC. Translated: CASSLGQSSEQYF.

The chain uses TRBV2 and TRBJ2-5, with 9 bases that match TRBD1. The CDR3 has 14 amino acids. Trimming at V came to 6 bases and at J to 5 bases, leaving 7 bases not matched to a gene. Looked up from germline, CDR1 is SNHLY and CDR2 is FYNNEI. CDR3 in DNA: TGTGCCAGCAGAGATACAGGGGGCAGGGAGACCCAGTACTTC. This codes for CASRDTGGRETQYF.

The V call is TRBV7-2, the J call TRBJ1-2; D gene uncertain. Germline V gene data show CDR1 as SGHTA and CDR2 as FQGNSA. The germline V and J ends were trimmed by 4 bases and 7 bases, with 13 bases remaining between them. The CDR3 has 13 amino acids. The CDR3 DNA reads TGTGCCAGCAGCTCGGCAGCGGGCTCTGGCTACACCTTC. It is translated as CASSSAAGSGYTF.

On this clone: A read error may account for a junction end that differs from germline. The chain combines TRBV7-7 with TRBJ2-3; TRBD2 matches at 7 bases. CDR1 SSHAT and CDR2 FNYEAQ come from the germline V gene (reference sequence). The CDR3 is made up of 16 amino acids. The CDR3 sequence: CASSPQGLGYTDTQYF. The CDR3 DNA reads as TGTGCTAGCAGCCCCCAAGGACTAGGGTACACAGATACGCAGTATTTT.